This TCR beta chain was sequenced during a study of shared clonotypes between healthy human individuals. A single count supports this clone. Clones were sequenced by immunoSEQ multiplex PCR, and TCRdb holds only the in-frame ones, with some missing. The sample consists of about 500,000 clones, approximately 80% of them appearing once. V was pared by 4 bases and J by 4 bases, with 7 bases between. The CDR3 is made up of 13 amino acids. Germline assignment: CDR1 SNHLY and CDR2 FYNNEI. The source of this sequence is a woman aged 40 to 55 in good health. Some clones in this sample may be carry-over from other donors' samples. The source material was PBMCs. The chain uses TRBV2 and TRBJ1-4; D unresolved. CDR3 region: CASSGQNNEKLFF. In nucleotides, the CDR3 is TGTGCCAGCAGTGGGCAGAATAATGAAAAACTGTTTTTT.